The source of this T cell receptor (beta chain) is a study of cytotoxic CD8 clonotypes in ibrutinib-treated CLL. About the research overall: A median 12 months of treatment, range 6 to 36, preceded the collection of response samples.

Deep sequencing aimed at 1 in 200,000 to 1 in 1 million T cells' resolution. The protocol was immunoSEQ multiplex PCR, while the TCRdb copy is restricted to in-frame clones and leaves out a portion. The sample has around 50,000 clones; about 57% are singletons. The ends were cut back, 0 bases at V and 8 bases at J, with 8 bases in the middle. Looked up from germline, CDR1 is MNHEY and CDR2 is SMNVEV (reference sequence). This CDR3 has 13 amino acids. The material sequenced was PBMCs, taken after 24 months of ibrutinib treatment. This receptor was taken from a human donor with chronic lymphocytic leukemia. The chain has TRBV27 and TRBJ2-1; D is uncertain. The CDR3 coding sequence is TGTGCCAGCAGTTTATCGGTCCGGGATGAGCAGTTCTTC. The encoded protein is CASSLSVRDEQFF.